This TCR beta chain was documented in a study of graft-versus-host responses after intestinal transplantation. Study context: Each patient got anti-thymocyte globulin induction, then tacrolimus and steroids for around three years. Regarding the study as a whole: Recipient marrow showed GvH clones, some seen first in ileum or blood. Elevated graft-versus-host to host-versus-graft clonal ratios in allografts were recorded for patients with graft-donor T cell macrochimerism.

This table comes from immunoSEQ multiplex PCR, and its TCRdb copy is limited to in-frame clones, with some not included. The table has fewer than 75,000 clones, 85% to 90% seen once. Concerning this clone itself: The antigen is undetermined.

Sequenced material: PBMCs, taken 26 days after transplant. The clonotype comes from a human patient who received an intestinal transplant, so some T cells may come from the graft donor.

The CDR3 coding sequence is TGTGCCAGCAGCCCCCGGACAGGGGAAGATGAGCAGTTCTTC. As protein: CASSPRTGEDEQFF. This sequence joins TRBV9 and TRBJ2-1; 9 nucleotides match TRBD1. Germline values: CDR1 SGDLS, CDR2 YYNGEE. V lost 4 bases and J lost 8; bases outside the gene matches: 7. This CDR3 has 14 amino acids.